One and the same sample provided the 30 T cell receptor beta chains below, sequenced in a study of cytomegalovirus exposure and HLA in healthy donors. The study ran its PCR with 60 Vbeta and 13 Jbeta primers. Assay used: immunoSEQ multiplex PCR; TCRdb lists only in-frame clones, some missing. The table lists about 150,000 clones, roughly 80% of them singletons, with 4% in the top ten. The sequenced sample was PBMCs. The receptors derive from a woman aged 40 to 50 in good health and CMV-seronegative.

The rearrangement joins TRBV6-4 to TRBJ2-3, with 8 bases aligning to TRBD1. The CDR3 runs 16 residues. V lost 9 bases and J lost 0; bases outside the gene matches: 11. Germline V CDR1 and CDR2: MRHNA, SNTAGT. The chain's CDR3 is CARDRAGWRSTDTQYF. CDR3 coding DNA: TGTGCCAGGGACAGGGCTGGGTGGAGGAGCACAGATACGCAGTATTTT.

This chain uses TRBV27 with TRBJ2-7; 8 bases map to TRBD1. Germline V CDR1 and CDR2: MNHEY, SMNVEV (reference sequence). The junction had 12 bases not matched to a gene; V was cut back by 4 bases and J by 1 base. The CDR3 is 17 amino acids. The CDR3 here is CASSSPRGRLPSYEQYF. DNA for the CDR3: TGTGCCAGCAGTTCCCCCAGGGGGCGACTCCCTTCCTACGAGCAGTACTTC.

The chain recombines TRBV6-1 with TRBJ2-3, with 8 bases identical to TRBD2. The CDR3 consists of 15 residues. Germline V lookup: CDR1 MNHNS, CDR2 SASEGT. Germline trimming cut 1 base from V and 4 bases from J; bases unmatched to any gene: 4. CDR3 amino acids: CASSEVGGGPDTQYF. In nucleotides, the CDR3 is TGTGCCAGCAGTGAAGTGGGCGGGGGGCCAGATACGCAGTATTTT.

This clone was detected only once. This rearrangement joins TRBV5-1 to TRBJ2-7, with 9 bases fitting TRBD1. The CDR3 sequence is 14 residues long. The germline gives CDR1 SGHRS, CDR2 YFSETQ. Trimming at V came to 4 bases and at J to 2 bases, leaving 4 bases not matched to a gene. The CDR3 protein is CASSPRDRAYEQYF. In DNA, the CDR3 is TGCGCCAGCAGCCCCAGGGACAGGGCCTACGAGCAGTACTTC.

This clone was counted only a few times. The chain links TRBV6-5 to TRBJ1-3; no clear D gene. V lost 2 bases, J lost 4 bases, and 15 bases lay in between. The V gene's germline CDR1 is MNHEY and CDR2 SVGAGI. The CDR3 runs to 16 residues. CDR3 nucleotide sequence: TGTGCCAGCAGTTACCGTGCCTTTAGTCCCGGAAACACCATATATTTT. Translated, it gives CASSYRAFSPGNTIYF.

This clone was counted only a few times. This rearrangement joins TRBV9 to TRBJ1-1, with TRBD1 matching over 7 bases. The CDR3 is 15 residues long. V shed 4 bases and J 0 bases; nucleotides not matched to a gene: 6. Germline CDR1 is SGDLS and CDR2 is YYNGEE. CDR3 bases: TGTGCCAGCAGCTTACGGACAGGACTGAACACTGAAGCTTTCTTT. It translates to CASSLRTGLNTEAFF.

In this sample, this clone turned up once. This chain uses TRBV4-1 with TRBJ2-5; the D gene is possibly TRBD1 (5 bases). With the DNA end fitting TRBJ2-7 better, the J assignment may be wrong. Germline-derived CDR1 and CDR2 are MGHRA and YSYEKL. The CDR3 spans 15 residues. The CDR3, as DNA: TGCGCCAGCAGCCAAGATCCAGGGAAATTGTACGAGCAGTACTTC. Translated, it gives CASSQDPGKLYEQYF.

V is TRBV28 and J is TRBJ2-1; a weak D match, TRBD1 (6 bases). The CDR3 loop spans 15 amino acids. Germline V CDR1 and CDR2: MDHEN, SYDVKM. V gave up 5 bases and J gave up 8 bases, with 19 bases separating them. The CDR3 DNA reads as TGTGCCAGCAGTCCCAACTCACAGGGAAGAGATGAGCAGTTCTTC. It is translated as CASSPNSQGRDEQFF. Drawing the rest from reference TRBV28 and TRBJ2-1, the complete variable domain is DVKVTQSSRYLVKRTGEKVFLECVQDMDHENMFWYRQDPGLGLRLIYFSYDVKMKEKGDIPEGYSVSREKKERFSLILESASTNQTSMYLCASSPNSQGRDEQFFGPGTRLTVL.

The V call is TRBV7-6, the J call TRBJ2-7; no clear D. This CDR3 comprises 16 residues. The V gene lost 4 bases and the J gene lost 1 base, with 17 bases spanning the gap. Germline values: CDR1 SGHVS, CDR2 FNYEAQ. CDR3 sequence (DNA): TGTGCCAGCAGCTCAGAGACAACCCGGATTTCCTACGAGCAGTACTTC. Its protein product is CASSSETTRISYEQYF.

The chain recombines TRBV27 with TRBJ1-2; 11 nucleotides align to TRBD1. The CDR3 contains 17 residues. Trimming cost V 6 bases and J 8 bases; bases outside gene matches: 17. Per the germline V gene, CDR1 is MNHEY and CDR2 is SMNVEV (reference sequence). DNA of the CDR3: TGTGCCAGCAGCGGCGTTCTCACTGGACAGGGGGCGTTGGGCTACACCTTC. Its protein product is CASSGVLTGQGALGYTF.

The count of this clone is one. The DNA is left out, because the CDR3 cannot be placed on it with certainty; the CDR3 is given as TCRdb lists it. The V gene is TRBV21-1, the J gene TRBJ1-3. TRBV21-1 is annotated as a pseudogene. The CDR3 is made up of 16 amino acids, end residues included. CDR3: CASSPNTVASGNTIYF.

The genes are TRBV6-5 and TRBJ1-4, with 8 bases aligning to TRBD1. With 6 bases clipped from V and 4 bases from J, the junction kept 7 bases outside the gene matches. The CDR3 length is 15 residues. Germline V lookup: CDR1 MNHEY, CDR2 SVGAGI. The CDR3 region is CASSEPQGGNEKLFF. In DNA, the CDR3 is TGTGCCAGCAGCGAACCACAGGGGGGTAATGAAAAACTGTTTTTT.

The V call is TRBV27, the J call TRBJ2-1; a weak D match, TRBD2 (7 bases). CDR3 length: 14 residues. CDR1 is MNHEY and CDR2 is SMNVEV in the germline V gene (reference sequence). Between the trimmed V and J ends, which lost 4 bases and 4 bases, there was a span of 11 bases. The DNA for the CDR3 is TGTGCCAGCAGTTACGGGGGGCGGTACAATGAGCAGTTCTTC. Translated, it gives CASSYGGRYNEQFF.

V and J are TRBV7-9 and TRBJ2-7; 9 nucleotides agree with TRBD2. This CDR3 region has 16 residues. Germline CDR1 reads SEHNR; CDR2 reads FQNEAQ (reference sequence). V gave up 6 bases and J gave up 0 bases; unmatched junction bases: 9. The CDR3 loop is CASSQGQRGASYEQYF. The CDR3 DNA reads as TGTGCCAGCAGTCAGGGTCAGCGGGGGGCCTCCTACGAGCAGTACTTC.

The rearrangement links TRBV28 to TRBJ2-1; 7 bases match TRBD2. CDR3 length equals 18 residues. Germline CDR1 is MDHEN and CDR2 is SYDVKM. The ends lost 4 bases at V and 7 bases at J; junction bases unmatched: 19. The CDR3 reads CASSSAGGAGVLGNEQFF. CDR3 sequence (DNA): TGTGCCAGCAGTTCGGCTGGCGGGGCGGGAGTTCTCGGGAATGAGCAGTTCTTC.

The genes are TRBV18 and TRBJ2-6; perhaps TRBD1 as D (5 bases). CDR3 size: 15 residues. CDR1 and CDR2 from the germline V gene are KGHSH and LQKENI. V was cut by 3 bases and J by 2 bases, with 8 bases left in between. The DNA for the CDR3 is TGTGCCAGCTCACCTCAGGGTACTGGGGCCAACGTCCTGACTTTC. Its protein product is CASSPQGTGANVLTF.

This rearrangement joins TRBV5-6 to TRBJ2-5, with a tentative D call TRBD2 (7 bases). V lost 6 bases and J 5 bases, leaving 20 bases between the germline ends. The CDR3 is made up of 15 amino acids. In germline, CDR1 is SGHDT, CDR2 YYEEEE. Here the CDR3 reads CASNPLGGADETQYF. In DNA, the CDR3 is TGTGCCAGCAACCCCTTGGGGGGGGCGGACGAGACCCAGTACTTC.

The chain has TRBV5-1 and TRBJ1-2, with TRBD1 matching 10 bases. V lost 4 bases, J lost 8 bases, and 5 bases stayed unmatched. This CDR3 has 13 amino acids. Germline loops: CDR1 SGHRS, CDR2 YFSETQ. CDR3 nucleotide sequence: TGCGCCAGCAGCCGACAGGGGGCAGAGGGCTACACCTTC. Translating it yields CASSRQGAEGYTF.

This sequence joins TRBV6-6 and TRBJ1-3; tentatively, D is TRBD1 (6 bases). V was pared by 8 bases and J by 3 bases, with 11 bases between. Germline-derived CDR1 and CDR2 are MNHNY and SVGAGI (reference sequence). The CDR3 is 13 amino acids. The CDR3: CASGSGDGNTIYF. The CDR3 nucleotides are TGTGCCAGCGGTTCAGGGGATGGAAACACCATATATTTT.

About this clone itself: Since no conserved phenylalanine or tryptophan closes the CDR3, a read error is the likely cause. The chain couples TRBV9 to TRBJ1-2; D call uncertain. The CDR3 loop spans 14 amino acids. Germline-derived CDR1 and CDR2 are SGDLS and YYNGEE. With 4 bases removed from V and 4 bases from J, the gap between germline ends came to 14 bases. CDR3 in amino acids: CASSHRSSLYGYTV. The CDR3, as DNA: TGTGCCAGCAGCCATCGATCTAGCCTCTATGGCTACACCGTC.

This chain's CDR3 is CASSLGAVGADEQFF. For the CDR3, the DNA is TGCGCCAGCAGCTTGGGTGCAGTGGGTGCGGATGAGCAGTTCTTC. This chain joins TRBV5-1 and TRBJ2-1; no clear D. Germline CDR1 SGHRS, CDR2 YFSETQ. V was cut by 0 bases and J by 8 bases, with 15 bases left in between. The CDR3 spans 15 residues.

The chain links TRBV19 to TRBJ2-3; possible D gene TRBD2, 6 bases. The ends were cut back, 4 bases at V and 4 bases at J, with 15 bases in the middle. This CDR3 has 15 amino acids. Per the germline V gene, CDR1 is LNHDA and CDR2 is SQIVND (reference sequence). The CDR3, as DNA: TGTGCCAGTAGTAAGGAGGGGAGGAGGGCAGATACGCAGTATTTT. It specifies CASSKEGRRADTQYF.

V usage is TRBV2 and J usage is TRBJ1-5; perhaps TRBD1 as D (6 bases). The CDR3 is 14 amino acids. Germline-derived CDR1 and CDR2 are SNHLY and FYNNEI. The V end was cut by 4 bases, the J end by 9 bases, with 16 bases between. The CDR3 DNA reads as TGTGCCAGCAGTGCACGACAGGCCTCCGGGCCCCAGCATTTT. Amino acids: CASSARQASGPQHF.

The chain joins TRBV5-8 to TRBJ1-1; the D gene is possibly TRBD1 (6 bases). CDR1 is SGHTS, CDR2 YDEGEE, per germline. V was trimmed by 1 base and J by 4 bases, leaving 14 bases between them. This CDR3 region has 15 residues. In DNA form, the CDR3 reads TGTGCCAGCAGCTTGTCTCTGGGAGGGGGCACTGAAGCTTTCTTT. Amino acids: CASSLSLGGGTEAFF.

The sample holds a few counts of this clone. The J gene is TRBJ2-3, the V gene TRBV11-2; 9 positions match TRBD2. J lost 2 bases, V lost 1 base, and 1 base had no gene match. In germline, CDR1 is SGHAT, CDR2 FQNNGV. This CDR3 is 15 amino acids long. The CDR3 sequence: CASSLGLADTDTQYF. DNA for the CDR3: TGTGCCAGCAGCTTAGGACTAGCGGACACAGATACGCAGTATTTT.

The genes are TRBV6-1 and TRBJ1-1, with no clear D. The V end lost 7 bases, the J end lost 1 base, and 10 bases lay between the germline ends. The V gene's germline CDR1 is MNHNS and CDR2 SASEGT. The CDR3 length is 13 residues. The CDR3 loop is CASILGGNTEAFF. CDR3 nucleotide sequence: TGTGCCAGCATCTTGGGAGGGAACACTGAAGCTTTCTTT.

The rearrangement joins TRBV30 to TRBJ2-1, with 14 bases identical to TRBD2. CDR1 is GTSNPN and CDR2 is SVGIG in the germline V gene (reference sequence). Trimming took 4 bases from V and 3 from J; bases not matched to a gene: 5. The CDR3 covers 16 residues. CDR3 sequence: CAWKGLAGANYNEQFF. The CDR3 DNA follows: TGTGCCTGGAAGGGACTAGCGGGAGCCAACTACAATGAGCAGTTCTTC.

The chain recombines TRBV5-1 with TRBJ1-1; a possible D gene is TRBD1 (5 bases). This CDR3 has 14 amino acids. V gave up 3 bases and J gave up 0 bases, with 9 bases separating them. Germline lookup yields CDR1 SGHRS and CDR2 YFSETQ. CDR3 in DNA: TGCGCCAGCAGCTCCACAGGAATGAACACTGAAGCTTTCTTT. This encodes CASSSTGMNTEAFF.

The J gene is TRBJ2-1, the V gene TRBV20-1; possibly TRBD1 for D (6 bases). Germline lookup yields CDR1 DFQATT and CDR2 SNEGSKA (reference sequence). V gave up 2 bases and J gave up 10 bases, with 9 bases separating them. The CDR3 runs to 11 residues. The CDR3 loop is CSARIDREQFF. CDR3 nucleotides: TGCAGTGCTAGAATCGACAGGGAGCAGTTCTTC.

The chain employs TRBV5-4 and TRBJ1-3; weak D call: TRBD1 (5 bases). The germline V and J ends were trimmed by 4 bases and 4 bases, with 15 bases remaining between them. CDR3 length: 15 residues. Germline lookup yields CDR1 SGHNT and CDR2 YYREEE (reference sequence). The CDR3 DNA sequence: TGTGCCAGCAGCACCCGCCAGGGTAACGGAAACACCATATATTTT. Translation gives CASSTRQGNGNTIYF.